A selection of T cell receptor beta chains follows, all from one sample in a study of blood T cell repertoires in COVID-19. Repertoires were generated with immunoSEQ multiplex PCR, while TCRdb's copy carries only in-frame clones and drops some. The sample records around 98,000 clones, nearly 90% being singletons. The sequencing input was peripheral blood. These receptors all come from a man between 65 and 80 years old with acute or convalescent COVID-19. Each CDR3 is given with its conserved first and last residue. Each record gives: V gene, clone size, D gene, J gene, CDR3 DNA, CDR3 protein. A D gene is named only where the DNA matches it firmly. Some rows have no size entry. The others give once, few or many, or a class for an expanded clone.

TRBV29-1	.	TRBD1	TRBJ1-1	TGCAGCGTTAGAGGGGGCGCGTGGACTGAAGCTTTCTTT	CSVRGGAWTEAFF
TRBV28	.	.	TRBJ1-1	TGTGCCAGCAGTTTATGGGGCGGAGGTGGGGGGAGCACTGAAGCTTTCTTT	CASSLWGGGGGSTEAFF
TRBV28	.	.	TRBJ1-1	TGTGCCAGCAGTTTACTTTTTGACACTGAAGCTTTCTTT	CASSLLFDTEAFF
TRBV14	once	TRBD1	TRBJ1-6	TGTGCCAGCAGCCAAGGACAGGGGGCAGTTTCACCCCTCCACTTT	CASSQGQGAVSPLHF
TRBV28	.	TRBD2	TRBJ2-7	TGTGCCAGCAGTTTAGCGGGGGCCTACGAGCAGTACTTC	CASSLAGAYEQYF
TRBV6-1	.	TRBD1	TRBJ1-2	TGTGCCAGCAGTGAAGCCCTTAGGACAGGGACCTATGGCTACACCTTC	CASSEALRTGTYGYTF
TRBV2	.	.	TRBJ1-5	TGTGCCAGCAGTTCGGACAGCGATCAGCCCCAGCATTTT	CASSSDSDQPQHF
TRBV6-6	once	TRBD1	TRBJ1-1	TGTGCCAGCAGAAAGGGACAGGAGAACACTGAAGCTTTCTTT	CASRKGQENTEAFF
TRBV3-1/TRBV3-2	.	TRBD2	TRBJ2-5	TGTGCCAGCAGCCTGGGGGTAGCGGGGGGAGAGACCCAGTACTTC	CASSLGVAGGETQYF
TRBV10-2	.	.	TRBJ1-2	TGCGCCAGCAGCCCCGGGAGGGGGAGGCATGGCTACACCTTC	CASSPGRGRHGYTF
TRBV2	.	.	TRBJ2-7	TGTGCCAGCACTAGGGGAAGGGTTTACGAGCAGTACTTC	CASTRGRVYEQYF
TRBV4-1	.	TRBD1	TRBJ1-2	TGCGCCAGCAGCCCAGACAGGGGAAGGTATGGCTACACCTTC	CASSPDRGRYGYTF
TRBV30	.	.	TRBJ1-6	TGTGCCTGGACCGTTGGCAGGGATTCACCCCTCCACTTT	CAWTVGRDSPLHF
TRBV7-9	.	TRBD2	TRBJ2-2	TGTGCCAGCAGCGCCAACCCGGGACTAGTCGCCGGGGAGCTGTTTTTT	CASSANPGLVAGELFF
TRBV5-8	.	.	TRBJ2-1	TGTGCCAGCAGCTCCGACAGATCAAGGTTTCGGGGGAACAATGAGCAGTTCTTC	CASSSDRSRFRGNNEQFF
TRBV3-1/TRBV3-2	.	TRBD2	TRBJ2-5	TGTGCCAGCAGCCCTAGCGGGGGGCTGGAGACCCAGTACTTC	CASSPSGGLETQYF
TRBV10-3	.	.	TRBJ2-7	TGTGCCATCAGTGATGGAGGGGCCAGCTACGAGCAGTACTTC	CAISDGGASYEQYF
TRBV12-3/TRBV12-4	.	TRBD1	TRBJ1-1	TGTGCCAGCAGTTTACAGGGGGGCACTGAAGCTTTCTTT	CASSLQGGTEAFF
TRBV5-6	.	.	TRBJ1-3	TGTGCCAGCAGCCCCGTGGGGGCGGGAAACACCATATATTTT	CASSPVGAGNTIYF
TRBV28	.	.	TRBJ1-2	TGTGCCAGCAGTCCCCTCGCACCGGGATGGACCTTC	CASSPLAPGWTF
TRBV5-4	.	TRBD1	TRBJ2-4	TGTGCCAGCAGCTCCCCGGGACAGGGCCAAAACATTCAGTACTTC	CASSSPGQGQNIQYF
TRBV6-2/TRBV6-3	few	.	TRBJ1-5	TGTGCCAGCAGTTACGTCGTCGGGGGAGCGGAGAATCAGCCCCAGCATTTT	CASSYVVGGAENQPQHF
TRBV19	.	TRBD1	TRBJ1-6	TGTGCCAGTAAAGGAAGGACAGGGGTTAAGGATTCACCCCTCCACTTT	CASKGRTGVKDSPLHF
TRBV2	.	.	TRBJ1-1	TGTGCCAGCTCGCAGAATAAGAACACTGAAGCTTTCTTT	CASSQNKNTEAFF
TRBV13	.	.	TRBJ1-6	TGTGCCAGCAGCGAGATTGGCAGGGGCGACGGCAATTCACCCCTCCACTTT	CASSEIGRGDGNSPLHF
TRBV5-1	.	TRBD1	TRBJ2-5	TGCGCCAGCAGCTTGGTTGGGACAGACCACCAAGAGACCCAGTACTTC	CASSLVGTDHQETQYF
TRBV5-4	.	TRBD2	TRBJ2-1	TGTGCCAGCAGCCGCGACGGACTAGCGGGGCCTGAGCAGTTCTTC	CASSRDGLAGPEQFF
TRBV21-1	.	.	TRBJ1-1	TGTGCCAGAAGCAAATCAACAGGGCCGAACACTGAAGCTTTCTTT	CARSKSTGPNTEAFF
TRBV30	.	.	TRBJ1-2	TGTGCCTTGAAAGGCGGTTTCTATGGCTACACCTTC	CALKGGFYGYTF
TRBV12-3/TRBV12-4	.	.	TRBJ2-1	TGTGCCAGCAGTCCAACAGGGTTAAAGAAGCAGTTCTTC	CASSPTGLKKQFF
TRBV19	.	.	TRBJ1-3	TGTGCCAGTAGTATCCAGGGCGCGGGAAACACCATATATTTT	CASSIQGAGNTIYF
TRBV19	.	.	TRBJ2-1	TGTGCCAGTAGTCTACAGGGATCTGGTGGACTTTACAATGAGCAGTTCTTC	CASSLQGSGGLYNEQFF
TRBV4-2	.	TRBD1	TRBJ1-4	TGTGCCAGCAGCCAGGAGGGGGCAGGCGAAAAACTGTTTTTT	CASSQEGAGEKLFF